The rows below give T cell receptor beta chains drawn from one sample of a study of blood T cells in healthy people across ages. TCRdb analysed the 5' RACE reads with MiXCR anew, one entry per CDR3 protein. Among 650,000 to 700,000 distinct CDR3 sequences, under 65% were seen once, and the ten largest hold approximately 13%. Sequenced: blood. The receptors stem from a woman of 80 years or more in good health. Each CDR3 is given with its conserved first and last residue. The order of the fields is J gene, V gene, CDR3 protein.

TRBJ1-5	TRBV5-1	CASSLEGQGRGQPQHF
TRBJ1-2	TRBV4-1	CASSQGRYGTDVYGYTF
TRBJ2-3	TRBV20-1	CSGSAEDTQYF
TRBJ2-1	TRBV9	CASSVGRGVQYNEQFF
TRBJ2-6	TRBV29-1	CSPSRQVYSGANVLTF
NA	TRBV4-2	CASSQDPSSSYNEQYF
TRBJ2-1	TRBV27	CASSSGQAGSSYNEQFF
TRBJ2-2	TRBV2	CASSGGTGGINTGELFF
TRBJ2-1	TRBV5-1	CASRTGTSYNEQFF
TRBJ2-1	TRBV6-5	CASSCSSRQVDTCNEQFF
TRBJ2-5	TRBV29-1	CSVPDRGSSETQYF
TRBJ2-5	TRBV12-3/TRBV12-4	CASSLKSLETQYF
TRBJ2-1	TRBV7-9	CASSHSALAGGHEQFF
TRBJ2-3	TRBV7-8	CASSLVGTTDTQYF
TRBJ2-5	TRBV20-1	CSAGEGQGREQYF
TRBJ1-4	TRBV9	CASSGRQIATNEKLFF
TRBJ2-1	TRBV12-3/TRBV12-4	CASSLNYGQANEQFF
TRBJ2-6	TRBV12-3/TRBV12-4	CASRYTSGANVLTF
TRBJ1-5	TRBV27	CASSSTGGPQHF
TRBJ2-5	TRBV12-3/TRBV12-4	CASSSTPLAGKTQYF
TRBJ2-4	TRBV11-2	CASSLRGFQYF
TRBJ2-7	TRBV15	CATSILAGSAYEQYF
TRBJ2-1	TRBV7-8	CASSLPSRTTIDGSYNEQFF
TRBJ2-2	TRBV12-3/TRBV12-4	CASRDTGKNTGELFF
TRBJ2-3	TRBV3-1	CASSPRAEITDTQYF
TRBJ2-7	TRBV2	CASSEIYEQYF
TRBJ2-1	TRBV7-2	CASSLSFSGGYNEQFF
TRBJ2-5	TRBV29-1	CSVLEETQYF
TRBJ1-5	TRBV9	CASSVGPGNPQPQHF
TRBJ2-5	TRBV28	CASSPYRQGKGETQYF
TRBJ2-5	TRBV27	CASSAGQGAFNKQYF
TRBJ1-5	TRBV12-3/TRBV12-4	CASTAGGAPQPQHF
TRBJ2-5	TRBV20-1	CSAEAVPQRETQYF
TRBJ1-1	TRBV5-1	CASSPQKMTGARLEAFF
TRBJ1-6	TRBV21-1	CASSTGGPQGSYNSPLHF
TRBJ1-1	TRBV30	CAWNRPTGLNTEAFF
TRBJ1-4	TRBV7-2	CASSRTGGAQEKLFF
TRBJ2-5	TRBV2	CASSETVYEKTQYF
TRBJ1-4	TRBV5-1	CASSLDGGVEKLFF
TRBJ2-2	TRBV5-6	CASSLPRDYHNTGELFF
TRBJ1-2	TRBV27	CASSFQGTGGYTF